The sequence of this T cell receptor (beta chain) was determined in a study of blood T cell repertoires in COVID-19. The data were produced by immunoSEQ multiplex PCR, yet TCRdb's version contains in-frame clones alone and is incomplete. The sample consists of about 120,000 clones, roughly 89% of them appearing once. Germline V lookup: CDR1 SGDLS, CDR2 YYNGEE. The V end lost 2 bases, the J end lost 5 bases, and 19 bases lay between the germline ends. The CDR3 sequence is 16 residues long. Sequencing was done on a sample of peripheral blood. V usage is TRBV9 and J usage is TRBJ2-5; maybe TRBD2 (5 bases). The source is a man aged 55 to 70 with COVID-19, enrolled during active disease. The CDR3 bases are TGTGCCAGCAGCGTTCACGGGCTCCTCGGCGGGGAGACCCAGTACTTC. Translated, it gives CASSVHGLLGGETQYF.